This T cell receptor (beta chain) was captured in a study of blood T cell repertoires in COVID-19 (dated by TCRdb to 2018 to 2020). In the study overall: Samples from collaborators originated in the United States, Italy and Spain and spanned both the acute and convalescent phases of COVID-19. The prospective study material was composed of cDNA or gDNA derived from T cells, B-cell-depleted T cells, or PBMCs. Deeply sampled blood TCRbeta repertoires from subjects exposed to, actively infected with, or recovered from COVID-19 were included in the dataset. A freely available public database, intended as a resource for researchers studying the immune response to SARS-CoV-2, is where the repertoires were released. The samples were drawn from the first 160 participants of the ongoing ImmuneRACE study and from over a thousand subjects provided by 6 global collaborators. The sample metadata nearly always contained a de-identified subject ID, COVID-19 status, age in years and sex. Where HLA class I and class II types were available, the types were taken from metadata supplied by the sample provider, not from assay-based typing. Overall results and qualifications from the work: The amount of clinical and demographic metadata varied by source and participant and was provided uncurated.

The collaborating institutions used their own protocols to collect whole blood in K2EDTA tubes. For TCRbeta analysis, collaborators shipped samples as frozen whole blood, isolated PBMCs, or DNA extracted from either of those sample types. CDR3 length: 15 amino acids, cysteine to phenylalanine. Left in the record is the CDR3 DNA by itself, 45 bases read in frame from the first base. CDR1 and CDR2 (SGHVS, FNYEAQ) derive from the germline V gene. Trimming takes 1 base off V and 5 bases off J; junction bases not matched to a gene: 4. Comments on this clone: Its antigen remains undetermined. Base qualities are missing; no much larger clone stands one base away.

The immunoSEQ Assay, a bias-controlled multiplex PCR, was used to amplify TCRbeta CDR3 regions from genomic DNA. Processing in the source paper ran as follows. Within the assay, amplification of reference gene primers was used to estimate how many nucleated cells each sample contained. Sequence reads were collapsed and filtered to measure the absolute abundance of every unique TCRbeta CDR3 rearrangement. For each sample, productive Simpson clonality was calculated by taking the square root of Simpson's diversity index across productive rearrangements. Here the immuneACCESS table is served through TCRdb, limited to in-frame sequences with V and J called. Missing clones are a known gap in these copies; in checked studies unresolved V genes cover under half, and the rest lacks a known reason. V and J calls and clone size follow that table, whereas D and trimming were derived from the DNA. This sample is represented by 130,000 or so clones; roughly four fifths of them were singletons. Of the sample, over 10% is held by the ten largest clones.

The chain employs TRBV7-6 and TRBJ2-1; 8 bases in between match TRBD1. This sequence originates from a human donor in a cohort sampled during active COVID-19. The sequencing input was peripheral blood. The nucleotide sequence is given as TGTGCCAGCAGCTTAGAGGACAGGGTGGACAATGAGCAGTTCTTC. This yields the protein CASSLEDRVDNEQFF.